The present T cell receptor (beta chain) was sequenced within a study of vaccination and CD4 T cells after COVID-19. General study results and limits: The appearance of a median around 90% of reactive clones in convalescent patients occurred only post-vaccination.

As to this clonotype: Its antigen is currently unknown.

Treatment: roughly 10-day PBMC culture with coronavirus spike peptide pools or control peptides (ViraFEST assay). The CDR3 contains 14 residues. From germline, CDR1 is SGHNT and CDR2 YENEEA. V gave up 5 bases and J gave up 5 bases, with 12 bases separating them. Sequence data for DNA of cultured CD4+ T cells were generated by the Oncomine TCR Beta short-read assay. TCRdb ran MiXCR on the PCR reads and lists one entry per CDR3 protein. Of approximately 6,000 distinct CDR3 sequences in the sample, 50% to 65% were seen once. The chain couples TRBV11-3 to TRBJ1-4; D not certain. The source of this sequence is a human donor who had recovered from COVID-19. The sample was CD4+ T cells from blood, cultured in vitro. The chain's CDR3 is CASSPRVGNEKLFF. CDR3 sequence (DNA): TGTGCCAGCAGCCCCCGCGTCGGGAATGAAAAACTGTTTTTT.